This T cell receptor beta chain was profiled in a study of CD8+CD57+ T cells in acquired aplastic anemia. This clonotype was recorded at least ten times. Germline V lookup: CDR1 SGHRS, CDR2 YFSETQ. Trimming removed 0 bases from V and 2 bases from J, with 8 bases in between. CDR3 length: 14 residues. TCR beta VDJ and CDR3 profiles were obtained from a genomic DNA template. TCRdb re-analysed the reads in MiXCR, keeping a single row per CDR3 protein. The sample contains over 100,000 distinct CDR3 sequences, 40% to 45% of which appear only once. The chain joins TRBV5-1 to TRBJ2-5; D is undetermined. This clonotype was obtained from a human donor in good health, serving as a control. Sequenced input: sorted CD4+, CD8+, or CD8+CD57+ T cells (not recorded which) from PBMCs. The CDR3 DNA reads TGCGCCAGCAGCTTGGGTCTAGGGCAAGAGACCCAGTACTTC. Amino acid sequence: CASSLGLGQETQYF.